The clone carrying this T cell receptor beta chain occurred many times. As yet, its antigen is unknown. The sample originates from a study of blood T cells in healthy people across ages. Broader study findings: The study regarded diversity estimates from one million T cells as underestimates.

Isolation of PBMCs gave at least 7 million cells per sample. CDR3 length equals 12 residues. V lost 1 base and J 11 bases, leaving 9 bases between the germline ends. Combining a sample-barcoded 5' primer with a J-beta primer mix, a second PCR ran for roughly 6 to 12 cycles. Every cDNA was tagged by a template-switch adaptor with 12 random nucleotides. Every sample returned 2.5 million or more CDR3-containing paired-end reads. TCRdb fed the 5' RACE reads into MiXCR, producing one record per CDR3 protein. The sample has more than 700,000 distinct CDR3 sequences, around half seen once. Material: blood. The TCR comes from a man at least 80 years old in good health. The genes are TRBV12-3 or TRBV12-4 and TRBJ2-1; unclear D gene. CDR3 region: CASSLEVWKQFF. The DNA for the CDR3 is TGTGCCAGCAGTTTAGAGGTGTGGAAGCAGTTCTTC.